Below, 19 T cell receptor beta chains from the same sample are listed, as sequenced in a study of T and B cells in COVID-19 patients. TRB was amplified from approximately 250-480 ng of blood genomic DNA. BIOMED2 TRB-A/B primer pools were used in multiplex TRB PCR. TCRdb re-called the multiplex PCR reads with MiXCR, one entry per CDR3 protein. Among some 9,100 distinct CDR3 sequences listed, approximately 30% were seen once. Sequencing was performed on blood. These receptors all come from a human donor who had recovered from COVID-19.

The genes are TRBV5-1 and TRBJ1-5, with a tentative D call TRBD1 (6 bases). V lost 0 bases and J 6 bases, leaving 10 bases between the germline ends. Looked up from germline, CDR1 is SGHRS and CDR2 is YFSETQ. This CDR3 has 14 residues. The CDR3 here is CASSLEAGVQPQHF. Written as DNA, the CDR3 is TGCGCCAGCAGCTTGGAGGCAGGGGTTCAGCCCCAGCATTTT.

The V and J genes are TRBV24-1 and TRBJ2-5, with D perhaps matching TRBD1 (6 bases). This CDR3 spans 15 amino acids. Trimming pared 1 base from V and 2 bases from J, leaving 10 bases between. Germline loops: CDR1 KGHDR, CDR2 SFDVKD. CDR3: CATSDFFQGQETQYF. The CDR3 DNA follows: TGTGCCACCAGTGATTTTTTTCAGGGGCAAGAGACCCAGTACTTC.

The rearrangement uses TRBV19 and TRBJ2-2; perhaps TRBD1 as D (5 bases). Trimming cost V 3 bases and J 4 bases, with 12 bases left between them. This CDR3 is built from 15 residues. The germline CDR1 and CDR2 sequences are LNHDA and SQIVND (reference sequence). The CDR3 DNA sequence: TGTGCCAGTAGTATGGGGTCAGGGATCACCGGGGAGCTGTTTTTT. It translates to CASSMGSGITGELFF.

This clonotype was found a few times. The chain links TRBV5-1 to TRBJ2-3; TRBD1 agrees at 8 bases. The V and J ends lost 4 bases and 5 bases, in that order; junction bases with no gene match: 6. Germline V gene sequence: CDR1 SGHRS, CDR2 YFSETQ. The CDR3 is 14 residues long. The CDR3 protein is CASSLDRELDTQYF. The CDR3 nucleotides are TGCGCCAGCAGCCTGGACAGGGAATTAGATACGCAGTATTTT.

The chain links TRBV6-6 to TRBJ2-7; TRBD2 matches 11 bases. CDR3 length: 14 amino acids. Germline V gene data show CDR1 as MNHNY and CDR2 as SVGAGI (reference sequence). Trimming at V came to 8 bases and at J to 3 bases, leaving 6 bases not matched to a gene. CDR3 bases: TGTGCCAGCCACGCTAGCGGGGGGTACTACGAGCAGTACGTC. As protein: CASHASGGYYEQYV.

Only a few counts were recorded for this clonotype. The chain employs TRBV6-1 and TRBJ1-1; 8 nucleotides agree with TRBD1. V shed 6 bases and J 2 bases; nucleotides not matched to a gene: 11. Looked up from germline, CDR1 is MNHNS and CDR2 is SASEGT. The CDR3 loop spans 16 amino acids. The CDR3: CASRPVWTGLNTEAFF. Here the CDR3 DNA reads TGTGCCAGCAGGCCCGTCTGGACAGGGCTAAACACTGAAGCTTTCTTT.

This chain uses TRBV19 with TRBJ2-6; D gene ambiguous. Looked up from germline, CDR1 is LNHDA and CDR2 is SQIVND (reference sequence). Trimming took 9 bases from V and 0 from J, leaving 12 bases between them. The CDR3 is 15 amino acids. CDR3 coding DNA: TGTGCCAGCAGCCCCGTGGTCTCTGGGGCCAACGTCCTGACTTTC. It encodes CASSPVVSGANVLTF.

This clonotype was detected a few times. The chain couples TRBV10-3 to TRBJ1-1, with 8 positions matching TRBD1. The CDR3 contains 13 residues. After removal of 6 bases from V and 5 bases from J, the junction contained 5 bases not matched to a gene. Germline V gene sequence: CDR1 ENHRY, CDR2 SYGVKD. DNA of the CDR3: TGTGCCATCAGGACAGGGGAGGAAACTGAAGCTTTCTTT. Protein sequence: CAIRTGEETEAFF.

This clonotype was observed a handful of times. The chain joins TRBV12-3 or TRBV12-4 to TRBJ2-1; 15 nucleotides agree with TRBD2. V trimming: 6 bases; J trimming: 7 bases; junction bases outside the gene matches: 10. The CDR3 length is 17 residues. The CDR3 DNA sequence: TGTGCCAGCAGCCACGGACTAGCGGGGGGGCTCTATAATGAGCAGTTCTTC. Amino acids: CASSHGLAGGLYNEQFF.

This clonotype was detected a few times. The chain joins TRBV5-1 to TRBJ1-2, with D perhaps TRBD1 (6 bases). V was shortened by 0 bases and J by 8 bases, with 14 bases between the two germline ends. CDR3 length: 14 amino acids. Germline assignment: CDR1 SGHRS and CDR2 YFSETQ. The CDR3 loop is CASSLVPGARGYTF. CDR3 nucleotide sequence: TGCGCCAGCAGCTTGGTGCCGGGGGCGCGCGGCTACACCTTC. The complete variable domain, with remaining parts taken from reference TRBV5-1 and TRBJ1-2, reads KAGVTQTPRYLIKTRGQQVTLSCSPISGHRSVSWYQQTPGQGLQFLFEYFSETQRNKGNFPGRFSGRQFSNSRSEMNVSTLELGDSALYLCASSLVPGARGYTFGSGTRLTVV.

The chain couples TRBV7-4 to TRBJ2-3; 11 bases align to TRBD2. Germline CDR1 and CDR2: SGHVT and SQSDAQ. With 5 bases clipped from V and 2 bases from J, the junction kept 21 bases outside the gene matches. The CDR3 has 21 amino acids. The CDR3 spells CASSEGQVAGGPLSPTDTQYF. The DNA for the CDR3 is TGTGCCAGCAGCGAAGGACAGGTAGCGGGGGGGCCCCTTTCCCCCACAGATACGCAGTATTTT.

This clonotype is termed large (0.1 to 1%). Here the CDR3 DNA reads TGCAGCGTTCTTCCAGACAGATACAATGAGCAGTTCTTC. It specifies CSVLPDRYNEQFF. The V gene is TRBV29-1, the J gene TRBJ2-1, with TRBD1 as a possible D gene (5 bases). V was trimmed by 5 bases and J by 4 bases, leaving 12 bases between them. CDR3 length equals 13 residues. From germline, CDR1 is SQVTM and CDR2 ANQGSEA.

This clonotype was observed at least ten times. The DNA of the CDR3 is TGTGCCAGCAGTTACTCGTCTAGCGGGGGGATGAATGAGCAGTTCTTC. Its protein product is CASSYSSSGGMNEQFF. This sequence joins TRBV6-2 or TRBV6-3 and TRBJ2-1; 11 bases match TRBD2. From germline, CDR1 is MNHEY and CDR2 SVGEGT. V dropped 0 bases and J dropped 7; count of bases not matched to a gene: 5. The CDR3 runs 16 residues.

In DNA, the CDR3 is TGCAGTGCTAGAGATGCCGGGACAGTGGACTATGGCTACACCTTC. This translates into CSARDAGTVDYGYTF. The V call is TRBV20-1, the J call TRBJ1-2; 7 bases are shared with TRBD1. The length of the CDR3 is 15 residues. Germline loops: CDR1 DFQATT, CDR2 SNEGSKA (reference sequence). V shed 0 bases, J shed 3 bases, and the junction held 7 bases outside the gene matches.

This clonotype ranks as medium-sized (0.01 to 0.1%). The chain carries TRBV19 and TRBJ2-7; perhaps D is TRBD1 or TRBD2 (5 bases each). In germline, CDR1 is LNHDA, CDR2 SQIVND (reference sequence). V was clipped by 2 bases and J by 2 bases, with 10 bases between them. The CDR3 is 14 amino acids. CDR3 bases: TGTGCCAGTAGTATACAGGGACGGCCCTACGAGCAGTACTTC. This gives the protein CASSIQGRPYEQYF.

The J gene is TRBJ2-7, the V gene TRBV5-1; 16 positions match TRBD2. Germline-derived CDR1 and CDR2 are SGHRS and YFSETQ. The CDR3 has 17 amino acids. V shed 1 base and J 2 bases; nucleotides not matched to a gene: 3. CDR3 loop: CASSLYGTSGGAYEQYF. The CDR3, as DNA: TGCGCCAGCAGCTTGTACGGGACTAGCGGGGGGGCCTACGAGCAGTACTTC.

In this sample, this clonotype turned up a few times. The rearrangement joins TRBV6-4 to TRBJ1-6; D might be TRBD1 (6 bases). CDR3 length: 14 residues. Germline V lookup: CDR1 MRHNA, CDR2 SNTAGT. Trimming removed 3 bases at V and 10 bases at J, with 13 bases between. CDR3 sequence (DNA): TGTGCCAGCAGTGAACTCAGGGGAACCTCACCCCTCCACTTT. Its translation: CASSELRGTSPLHF.

This clonotype was picked up a small number of times. The chain couples TRBV20-1 to TRBJ2-1, with a possible D match to TRBD2 (5 bases). The CDR3 runs 12 residues. CDR1 is DFQATT, CDR2 SNEGSKA, per germline (reference sequence). The V gene lost 3 bases and the J gene lost 4 bases, with 7 bases spanning the gap. As DNA, the CDR3 is TGCAGTGCTAGCGGGGTTTACAATGAGCAGTTCTTC. Translated: CSASGVYNEQFF.

This clonotype was recorded once. V and J are TRBV7-2 and TRBJ2-7, with 14 positions matching TRBD2. The CDR3 totals 15 residues. The V and J ends lost 4 bases and 2 bases, in that order; junction bases with no gene match: 1. The germline CDR1 and CDR2 sequences are SGHTA and FQGNSA. The CDR3 reads CASSWTSGGTYEQYF. The CDR3, as DNA: TGTGCCAGCAGCTGGACTAGCGGGGGGACCTACGAGCAGTACTTC.